The T cell receptor (beta chain) under discussion was sequenced for a study of naive and memory T cell subsets (dated by TCRdb to between 2016 and 2019). Looking at the study overall: The study applied an open-source, UMI-based TCR alpha and beta sequencing pipeline to sorted naive and memory peripheral blood T cell subsets. RNA was DNase-treated and reverse transcribed with TCR constant-region primers, mostly using SuperScript III. The functional CMV T cell responses agreed completely with IgG serology results. What the study reported, not specific to this receptor: The abundance of TCRs followed a power law with an exponent that differed between naive and memory subsets yet stayed consistent across the three individuals. RNA-based TCR counts may be influenced by expression changes linked to T cell activation and differentiation. The repertoire findings for the naive and memory subsets could not be validated, as no ground truth was available. In both CD4 and CD8 cells, a rise in Gini index and a fall in Shannon and inverse Simpson diversity were observed from naive through CM, EM and EMRA. Naive repertoires, especially CD8, contained a few larger clonotypes, possibly memory cells re-expressing CD45RA. Following error correction, more than 85% of naive TCR sequences occurred only once, which made naive abundance distributions much steeper than those of memory subsets. Each clonotype was defined as a single alpha or beta chain sequence rather than as a paired alpha/beta receptor.

From the second PCR step onward, the TCR alpha chain libraries and the TCR beta chain libraries were amplified separately. CMV status of each donor was established by measuring IFNgamma production from CD4+ T cells after fresh PBMCs were stimulated overnight with CMV viral lysate. CD4 T cells were positively selected with Miltenyi beads, followed by positive selection of CD8 T cells from the CD4-negative fraction. Cells were stained for CD3, CD4, CD8, CD45RA, CD27 and a live/dead dye and were sorted on a BD Aria II into four subsets based on CD45RA and CD27. A few healthy volunteers provided blood, and each donor's sample was split into CD4 and CD8 T cells and then further divided into four differentiation subsets. Approximately 120 ml of peripheral blood was drawn per donor, and PBMC were isolated by Ficoll-Paque PLUS density-gradient centrifugation. Sorted cells were lysed in RLT buffer, after which RNA was extracted using a Qiagen RNeasy kit and stored at -80 degrees C.

The germline V gene gives CDR1 as MRHNA and CDR2 as SNTAGT. There are 14 amino acids in the CDR3, from cysteine to phenylalanine inclusive. Of all the DNA, just the CDR3 is kept, 42 bases in frame from base 1. V is reduced by 3 bases and J by 1 base, leaving a spacing of 7 bases between them. As concerns this clonotype: Its antigen target is currently unknown. It has no much larger one-base neighbor in the sample; base qualities were not kept.

The library was produced with UMI-ligation and nested PCR. The beta constant-region primer consisted of an equimolar mixture of two oligonucleotides that together covered TRBC1 and TRBC2. The ligated cDNA went through four rounds of PCR with nested alpha and beta constant-region primers together with the SP2 primer. T4 RNA ligase 1 ligated a single-stranded oligonucleotide carrying the SP2 primer and a 12-nucleotide UMI to the cDNA 3' end. The ligation reaction was kept at 16 degrees C for about 20-24 hours. To avoid over-amplification, PCR2 was usually performed as a SYBR Green qPCR and halted once a predetermined threshold was reached. All purifications after the first were performed with Agencourt AMPure XP magnetic beads. Libraries were quantified by Qubit and checked on a TapeStation, where a main peak was expected near 650 bp. Pooled libraries were sequenced on an Illumina MiSeq using v2 2x251 paired-end kits, and typically roughly 1-2.2 million reads were obtained per sample. Each sample's library went into the pool at 4 nM, and about 4.5-7.5% PhiX was added to help with cluster recognition. The source study handled its data this way. FASTQ reads processed by Demultiplexor were assigned V and J genes by Decombinator through tag matching that tolerated a single base-pair mismatch. By using UMIs, Collapsinator corrected both sequencing errors and the frequency errors caused by PCR heterogeneity. TCRs were translated and CDR3s were extracted from the conserved cysteine to the FGXG phenylalanine by CDR3Translator, with non-productive sequences being flagged. Gini, Shannon entropy and inverse Simpson indices were computed after subsampling the repertoires to the same number of UMI-defined TCRs. Within the linear range, a power law was fitted to clonotype abundance distributions using maximum likelihood. Similar UMI counts, unique TCR numbers and clonal distributions were obtained with the pipeline and with MIGEC on one naive CD8 sample. In one analysis, naive TCRs also found in any memory subset of the same donor were removed from the naive repertoire. A set of under 8,500 CMV-associated CDR3 sequences, compiled from VDJdb and a published dataset, was used to search the repertoires. Using fastp trimming at Q25 and MiXCR clonotype assembly, TCRdb reanalyzed the public sequencing data and kept in-frame beta chains. Merged by CDR3 protein, the rows form single entries marked with the most common genes and DNA. The V and J calls and clone size come from TCRdb's table, not from the authors' own analysis. Recorded for this sample are about 140,000 distinct CDR3 sequences; approximately 20% of them occurred a single time. The ten largest clones add up to roughly 0.63% of the sample.

The rearrangement joined TRBV6-4 to TRBJ2-1; TRBD2 is perhaps the D gene, given 6 matching bases. The sequenced sample was naive CD8+ T cells from blood. The cell subset or site label here, explained by the study, means: naive T cells, CD45RA high CD27+. This sequence was found in a human donor in good health. The sequence in DNA is TGTGCCAGCAGTGAGGAGGGTTCCTACAATGAGCAGTTCTTC. The translation is CASSEEGSYNEQFF.